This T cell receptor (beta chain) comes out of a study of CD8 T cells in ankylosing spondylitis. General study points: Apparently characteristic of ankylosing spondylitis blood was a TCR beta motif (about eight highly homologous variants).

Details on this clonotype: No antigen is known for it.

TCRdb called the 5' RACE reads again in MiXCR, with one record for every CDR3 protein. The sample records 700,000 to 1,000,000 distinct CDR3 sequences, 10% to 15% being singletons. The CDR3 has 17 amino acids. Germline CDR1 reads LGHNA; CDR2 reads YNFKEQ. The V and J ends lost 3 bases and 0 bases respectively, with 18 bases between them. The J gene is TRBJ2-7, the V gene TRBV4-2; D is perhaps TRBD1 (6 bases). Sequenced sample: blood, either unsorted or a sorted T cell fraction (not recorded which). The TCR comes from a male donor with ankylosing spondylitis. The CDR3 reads CASSQPKGRQASYEQYF. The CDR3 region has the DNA TGTGCCAGCAGCCAGCCCAAGGGGCGACAGGCCTCCTACGAGCAGTACTTC.